Listed below are T cell receptor beta chains from one sample, sequenced in a study of blood T cell repertoires in COVID-19. Sequencing was performed with immunoSEQ multiplex PCR; in TCRdb, only in-frame clones are kept and a portion is missing. The table lists under 350,000 clones, approximately 83% of them singletons. Sequenced input: PBMCs or T cells enriched from blood (not recorded which). These receptors all come from a woman in her 40s with acute COVID-19. The CDR3 runs from the conserved cysteine through the conserved F or W. A D gene is named only where the DNA matches it firmly. Rows may omit the clone size; those that give it use once, few, many or a size class.

J gene: TRBJ2-3; clone size: NA; V gene: TRBV7-9; D gene: TRBD1; CDR3 protein: CASSFHGTGGIPDTQYF; CDR3 DNA: TGTGCCAGCAGCTTCCACGGGACAGGGGGAATTCCAGATACGCAGTATTTT
J gene: TRBJ1-6; clone size: NA; V gene: TRBV14; D gene: TRBD1; CDR3 protein: CASSQAGTGPVSLHF; CDR3 DNA: TGTGCCAGCAGCCAAGCCGGGACAGGGCCTGTATCCCTCCACTTT
J gene: TRBJ2-7; clone size: NA; V gene: TRBV4-1; D gene: TRBD2; CDR3 protein: CASSQDSFLAGTPYEQYF; CDR3 DNA: TGCGCCAGCAGCCAAGATTCGTTCCTAGCGGGAACACCCTACGAGCAATACTTC
J gene: TRBJ2-7; clone size: few; V gene: TRBV6-5; D gene: NA; CDR3 protein: CASSFEGDSYEQYF; CDR3 DNA: TGTGCCAGCAGTTTCGAGGGGGACTCCTACGAGCAGTACTTC
J gene: TRBJ1-2; clone size: NA; V gene: TRBV2; D gene: NA; CDR3 protein: CATLQRPNYGYTF; CDR3 DNA: TGTGCCACACTGCAGCGACCTAACTATGGCTACACCTTC
J gene: TRBJ1-1; clone size: NA; V gene: TRBV2; D gene: NA; CDR3 protein: CASSGGATIPTNTEAFF; CDR3 DNA: TGTGCCAGCAGCGGGGGAGCGACAATTCCTACGAACACTGAAGCTTTCTTT
J gene: TRBJ2-2; clone size: NA; V gene: TRBV18; D gene: NA; CDR3 protein: CASSPFGVLSAGELFF; CDR3 DNA: TGTGCCAGCTCACCGTTCGGGGTCCTCTCGGCCGGGGAGCTGTTTTTT
J gene: TRBJ1-2; clone size: NA; V gene: TRBV29-1; D gene: NA; CDR3 protein: CSVATFFYTGDGYTF; CDR3 DNA: TGCAGCGTTGCAACTTTTTTTTATACGGGGGATGGCTACACCTTC
J gene: TRBJ2-5; clone size: NA; V gene: TRBV18; D gene: TRBD1; CDR3 protein: CASSPPGQGAETQYF; CDR3 DNA: TGTGCCAGCTCACCCCCTGGACAGGGCGCAGAGACCCAGTACTTC
J gene: TRBJ2-6; clone size: NA; V gene: TRBV19; D gene: NA; CDR3 protein: CASSLISAGANVLTF; CDR3 DNA: TGTGCCAGTAGTTTAATCTCGGCTGGGGCCAACGTCCTGACTTTC
J gene: TRBJ1-2; clone size: NA; V gene: TRBV28; D gene: TRBD1; CDR3 protein: CASSNSGTGGRGYTF; CDR3 DNA: TGTGCCAGCAGTAATTCGGGGACAGGGGGCCGAGGCTACACCTTC